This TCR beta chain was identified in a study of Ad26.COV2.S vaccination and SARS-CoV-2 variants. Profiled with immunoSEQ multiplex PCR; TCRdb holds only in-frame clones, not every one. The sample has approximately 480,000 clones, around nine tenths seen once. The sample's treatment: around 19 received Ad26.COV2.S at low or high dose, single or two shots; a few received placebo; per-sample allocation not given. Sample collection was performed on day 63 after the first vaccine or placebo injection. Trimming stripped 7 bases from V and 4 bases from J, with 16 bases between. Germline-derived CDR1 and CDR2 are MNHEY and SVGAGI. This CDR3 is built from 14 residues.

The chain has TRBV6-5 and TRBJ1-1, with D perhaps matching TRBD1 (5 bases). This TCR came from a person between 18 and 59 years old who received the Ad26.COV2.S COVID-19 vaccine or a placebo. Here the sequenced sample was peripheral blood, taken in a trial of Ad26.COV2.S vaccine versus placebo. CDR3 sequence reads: CASNYRSGGTEAFF. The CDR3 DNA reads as TGTGCCAGCAACTACCGGTCGGGGGGCACTGAAGCTTTCTTT.